Presented here are 5 T cell receptor beta chains from one specimen sequenced in a study of CD8 T cells in ankylosing spondylitis. MiXCR, applied by TCRdb to the 5' RACE reads, yields one record per CDR3 protein. The top ten hold around 2% of the sample, which has 69,000 or so distinct CDR3 sequences, approximately 5% seen once. Specimen: blood, either unsorted or a sorted T cell fraction (not recorded which). The receptors were gathered from a male donor with ankylosing spondylitis or in good health (not recorded which).

This clonotype was counted many times. V and J are TRBV4-1 and TRBJ1-5; the D is unclear. The CDR3 is 15 amino acids. The germline V gene encodes CDR1 MGHRA and CDR2 YSYEKL. Trimming pared 0 bases from V and 1 base from J, leaving 7 bases between. The CDR3: CASSQDADSNQPQHF. In DNA, the CDR3 is TGCGCCAGCAGCCAAGATGCGGACAGCAATCAGCCCCAGCATTTT.

This clonotype was detected many times. The chain combines TRBV20-1 with TRBJ1-3; the D gene is possibly TRBD1 (5 bases). V gave up 2 bases and J gave up 6 bases, with 8 bases separating them. Germline V gives CDR1 DFQATT, CDR2 SNEGSKA (reference sequence). This CDR3 contains 12 residues. CDR3 in DNA: TGCAGTGCTAGACAGGGTTTAAACACCATATATTTT. Translated, it gives CSARQGLNTIYF.

This clonotype was seen at least ten times. The chain recombines TRBV12-3 or TRBV12-4 with TRBJ1-1, with 8 bases fitting TRBD1. This CDR3 region has 14 residues. After removal of 6 bases from V and 4 bases from J, the junction contained 7 bases not matched to a gene. CDR3 in DNA: TGTGCCAGCAGGTCCACAGGGGGTGGCACTGAAGCTTTCTTT. Its translation is CASRSTGGGTEAFF.

This clonotype was counted ten times or more. The V gene is TRBV27, the J gene TRBJ1-6; 8 bases match TRBD1. Germline V gives CDR1 MNHEY, CDR2 SMNVEV (reference sequence). The CDR3 runs to 15 residues. V lost 5 bases and J lost 0; bases outside the gene matches: 0. The CDR3 is CASSDRGSYNSPLHF. The CDR3 DNA sequence: TGTGCCAGCAGTGACAGGGGCTCCTATAATTCACCCCTCCACTTT.

In this sample, this clonotype turned up many times. The chain employs TRBV3-1 and TRBJ2-5; 9 bases match TRBD2. This CDR3 spans 16 amino acids. Germline V gives CDR1 LGHDT, CDR2 YNNKEL (reference sequence). Losses at the gene ends were 4 bases for V and 2 bases for J; bases not matched to a gene: 8. The CDR3 here is CASSPRKSGGQETQYF. The CDR3 nucleotides are TGTGCCAGCAGCCCCCGCAAGAGCGGGGGGCAAGAGACCCAGTACTTC.